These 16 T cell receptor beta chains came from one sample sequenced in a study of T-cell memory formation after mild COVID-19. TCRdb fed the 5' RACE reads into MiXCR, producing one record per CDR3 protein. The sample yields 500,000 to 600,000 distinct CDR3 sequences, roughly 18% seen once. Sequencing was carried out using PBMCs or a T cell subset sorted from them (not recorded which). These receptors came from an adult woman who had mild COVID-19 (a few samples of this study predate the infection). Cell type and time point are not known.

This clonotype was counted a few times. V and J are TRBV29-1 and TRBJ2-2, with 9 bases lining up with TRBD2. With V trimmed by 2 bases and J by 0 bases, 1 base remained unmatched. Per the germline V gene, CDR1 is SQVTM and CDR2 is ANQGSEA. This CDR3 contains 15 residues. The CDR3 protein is CSVESSGTNTGELFF. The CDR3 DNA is TGCAGCGTTGAATCTAGCGGGACGAACACCGGGGAGCTGTTTTTT.

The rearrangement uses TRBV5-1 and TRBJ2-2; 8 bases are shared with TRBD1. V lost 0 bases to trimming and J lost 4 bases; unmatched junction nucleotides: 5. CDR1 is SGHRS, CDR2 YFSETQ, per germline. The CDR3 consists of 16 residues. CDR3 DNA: TGCGCCAGCAGCTTGGGGGCAGGGGGCATCACCGGGGAGCTGTTTTTT. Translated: CASSLGAGGITGELFF.

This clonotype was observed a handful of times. CDR3 sequence reads: CASSQSGTAYEQYF. The CDR3, as DNA: TGTGCCAGCAGCCAATCCGGGACAGCTTACGAGCAGTACTTC. This rearrangement joins TRBV4-2 to TRBJ2-7; TRBD1 matches 7 bases. The germline gives CDR1 LGHNA, CDR2 YNFKEQ. After removal of 2 bases from V and 4 bases from J, the junction contained 5 bases not matched to a gene. CDR3 length: 14 residues.

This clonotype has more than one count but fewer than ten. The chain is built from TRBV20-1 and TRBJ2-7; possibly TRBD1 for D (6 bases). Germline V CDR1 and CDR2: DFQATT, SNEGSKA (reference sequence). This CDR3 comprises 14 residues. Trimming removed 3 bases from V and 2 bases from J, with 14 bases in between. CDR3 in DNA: TGCAGTGCTAGGGGGGCGGGCAGAACCTACGAGCAGTACTTC. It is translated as CSARGAGRTYEQYF.

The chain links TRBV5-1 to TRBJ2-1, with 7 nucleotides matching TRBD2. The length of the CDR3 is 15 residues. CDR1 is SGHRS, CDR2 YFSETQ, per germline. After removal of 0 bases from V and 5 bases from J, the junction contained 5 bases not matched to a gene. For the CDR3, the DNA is TGCGCCAGCAGCTTGGGGCCTAGCGGCGACAATGAGCAGTTCTTC. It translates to CASSLGPSGDNEQFF.

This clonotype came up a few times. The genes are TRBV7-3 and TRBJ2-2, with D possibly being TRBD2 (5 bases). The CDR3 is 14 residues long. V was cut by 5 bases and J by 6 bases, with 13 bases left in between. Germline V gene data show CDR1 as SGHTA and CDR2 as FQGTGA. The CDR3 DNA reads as TGTGCCAGCAGCCAATTACGAGGGCCCGGGGAGCTGTTTTTT. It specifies CASSQLRGPGELFF.

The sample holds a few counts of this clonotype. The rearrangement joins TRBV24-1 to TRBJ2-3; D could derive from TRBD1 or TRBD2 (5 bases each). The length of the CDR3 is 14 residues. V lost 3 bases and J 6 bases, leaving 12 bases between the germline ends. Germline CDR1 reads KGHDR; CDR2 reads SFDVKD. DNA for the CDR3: TGTGCCACCAGTGATCCGGGGACGGACGATACGCAGTATTTT. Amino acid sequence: CATSDPGTDDTQYF.

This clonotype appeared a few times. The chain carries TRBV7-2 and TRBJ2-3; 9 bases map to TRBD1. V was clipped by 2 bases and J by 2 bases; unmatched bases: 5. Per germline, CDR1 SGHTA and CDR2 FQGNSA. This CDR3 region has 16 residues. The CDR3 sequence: CASSLLRDRVTDTQYF. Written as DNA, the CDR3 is TGTGCCAGCAGCTTATTACGGGACAGGGTCACAGATACGCAGTATTTT.

CDR3 in DNA: TGCAGCGTTGAAGATAGACAGGGGGCTGACTATGGCTACACCTTC. It codes for CSVEDRQGADYGYTF. This chain links TRBV29-1 with TRBJ1-2, with 10 bases aligning to TRBD1. The V and J ends lost 0 bases and 3 bases, in that order; junction bases with no gene match: 4. The germline gives CDR1 SQVTM, CDR2 ANQGSEA. CDR3 length: 15 residues.

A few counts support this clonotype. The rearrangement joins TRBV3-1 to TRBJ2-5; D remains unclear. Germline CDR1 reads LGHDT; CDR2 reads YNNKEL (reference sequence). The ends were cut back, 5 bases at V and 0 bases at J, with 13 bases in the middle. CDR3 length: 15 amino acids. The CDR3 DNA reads TGTGCCAGCAGCTTAGGACGGTGGTACCAAGAGACCCAGTACTTC. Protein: CASSLGRWYQETQYF.

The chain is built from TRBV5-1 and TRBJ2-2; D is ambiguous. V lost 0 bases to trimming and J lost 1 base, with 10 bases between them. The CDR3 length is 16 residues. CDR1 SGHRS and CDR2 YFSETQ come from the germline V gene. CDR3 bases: TGCGCCAGCAGCTTGGATGCCAGCAAGAACACCGGGGAGCTGTTTTTT. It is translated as CASSLDASKNTGELFF.

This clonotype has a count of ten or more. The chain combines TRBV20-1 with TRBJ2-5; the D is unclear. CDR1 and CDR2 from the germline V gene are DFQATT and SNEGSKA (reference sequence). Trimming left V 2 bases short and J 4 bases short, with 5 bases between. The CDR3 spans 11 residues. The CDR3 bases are TGCAGTGCTAGATCTGGAGAGACCCAGTACTTC. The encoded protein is CSARSGETQYF.

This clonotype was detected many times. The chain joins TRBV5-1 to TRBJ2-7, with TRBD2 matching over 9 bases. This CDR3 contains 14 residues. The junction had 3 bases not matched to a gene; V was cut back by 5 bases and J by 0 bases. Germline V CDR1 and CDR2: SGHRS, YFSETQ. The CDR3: CASSSSGVSYEQYF. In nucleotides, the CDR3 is TGCGCCAGCAGTTCTAGCGGGGTCTCCTACGAGCAGTACTTC.

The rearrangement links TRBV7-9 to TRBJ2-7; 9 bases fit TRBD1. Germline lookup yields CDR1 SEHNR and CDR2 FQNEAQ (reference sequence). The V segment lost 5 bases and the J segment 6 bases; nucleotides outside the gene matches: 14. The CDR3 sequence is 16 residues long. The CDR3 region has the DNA TGTGCCAGCAGCACGTCCTTTGCTACAGGGGGCGGCGAGCAGTACTTC. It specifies CASSTSFATGGGEQYF.

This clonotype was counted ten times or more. CDR3 region: CATSRELTDQETQYF. CDR3 DNA sequence: TGTGCCACCAGCAGAGAGCTGACAGACCAAGAGACCCAGTACTTC. The chain employs TRBV15 and TRBJ2-5; possibly TRBD1 for D (5 bases). The CDR3 totals 15 residues. The germline V and J ends were trimmed by 0 bases and 0 bases, with 8 bases remaining between them. Germline values: CDR1 LNHNV, CDR2 YYDKDF (reference sequence). The full variable domain, its missing parts supplied by reference TRBV15 and TRBJ2-5, is DAMVIQNPRYQVTQFGKPVTLSCSQTLNHNVMYWYQQKSSQAPKLLFHYYDKDFNNEADTPDNFQSRRPNTSFCFLDIRSPGLGDTAMYLCATSRELTDQETQYFGPGTRLLVL.

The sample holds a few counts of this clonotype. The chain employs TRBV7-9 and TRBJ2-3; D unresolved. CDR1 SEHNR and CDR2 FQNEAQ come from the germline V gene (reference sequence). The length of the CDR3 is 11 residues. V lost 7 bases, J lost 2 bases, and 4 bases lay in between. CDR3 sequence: CASTPTDTQYF. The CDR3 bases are TGTGCCAGCACACCCACAGATACGCAGTATTTT. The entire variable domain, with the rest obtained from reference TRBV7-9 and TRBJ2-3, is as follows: DTGVSQNPRHKITKRGQNVTFRCDPISEHNRLYWYRQTLGQGPEFLTYFQNEAQLEKSRLLSDRFSAERPKGSFSTLEIQRTEQGDSAMYLCASTPTDTQYFGPGTRLTVL.